The T cell receptor beta chain under discussion was sequenced for a study of T cells expressing NK-cell markers. Study results and limitations: Dominant NKG2C+ clonotypes accounted for about 1.0-7.0% of CD8+ T cells in several donors.

To note about this clonotype: Its antigen is undetermined.

As the method of synthesis, 5'RACE template switching with UMIs yielded TCR beta cDNA. TCRdb re-analyzed the 5' RACE reads; it lists each CDR3 protein once, without DNA. The table for this sample gives some 110,000 distinct CDR3 sequences. The sequence derives from a woman between 18 and 69 years old in good health. Source material: blood T cells: a sorted CD56 or NKG2C T cell subset, CD4+ or CD8+ T cells, or bulk PBMC T cells (not recorded which).

This CDR3 reads CASSGHRDNYYEQYF. The chain recombines TRBV25-1 with TRBJ2-7; TCRdb calls TRBD1, which cannot be checked without DNA. Germline V gene data show CDR1 as MGHDK and CDR2 as SYGVNS. The CDR3 runs to 15 residues.